This T cell receptor beta chain derives from a study of shared clonotypes between healthy human individuals (dated by TCRdb to 2018 to 2021). Regarding the complete study: A couple of women and a few men aged 18 to 49 years were included in the cohort. To increase sequencing depth and limit assay-specific biases, different laboratories used diverse techniques to prepare libraries and sequence TCR repertoires. Per donor, leukapheresis produced somewhere between about 0.94 and 9 billion PBMCs. To estimate repertoire size and how much clonotypes are shared between individuals, the study performed deep sequencing of blood TCR repertoires from a handful of healthy adults. For each donor, CD4 naive and CD4 memory were each given three plates, CD8 naive was given two plates, and CD8 memory was given one plate.

Using the deep immunoSEQ assay, TCR CDR3 regions were amplified from genomic DNA by multiplex PCR. Genomic DNA extracted from each cell subset was distributed evenly over all wells of several immunoSEQ 96-well plates, and each plate served as one replicate. For sorted subsets, 200 to 250 ng of genomic DNA, equivalent to some 30,000 T cell genomes, went into each replicate PCR. Purified libraries were quantified with a Qubit 3.0 fluorometer, sized on a Bioanalyzer 2100, and re-quantified with the KAPA Library Quantification kit. Every immunoSEQ 96-well plate was sequenced on a dedicated single-read 150-cycle Illumina NextSeq 550 flow cell. From the authors' description of their analysis: Because the immunoSEQ output included only junctional sequences and no quality scores, the filtering could not be the same as the filtering used for full-length reads. Sequences were annotated with PyIR, a Python wrapper for IgBLAST v1.9, and V/J genes and CDR3 were assigned using IMGT germline references. Reads were filtered out if the reads had weak V/J assignments (E-value above 1e-6), no CDR3, stop codons, out-of-frame junctions, or ambiguous translated residues. A V3J clonotype was defined by an identical inferred V gene, J gene, and CDR3 amino acid sequence. Percentage overlap between repertoires was calculated by dividing the number of shared unique clonotypes by the size of the smaller repertoire. Repertoire richness was assessed with RTK rarefaction, the Chao1 estimator, and Recon v2.1 estimates of unobserved clonotypes. Generation probabilities for all TCRbeta clonotypes obtained by the gDNA method from a handful of donors were computed using OLGA. As stored in TCRdb, this immuneACCESS dataset retains in-frame rearrangements with V and J assigned. A fraction of the clones does not appear; measured against another copy, unresolved V genes explain less than half of the discrepancy, and the remainder lacks a known reason. The DNA gave D and trimming, while V, J and clone size come from that table. The sample profile shows some 2 million clones; 85% to 95% of them were found once. The ten most abundant clones make up 0.1% to 0.15% of the sample.

What the research found in general, with its limitations: Approximately 5% of naive CD4, 3.5% of naive CD8, about 2.4% of memory CD4, and 0.4% of memory CD8 clonotypes were shared across four donors. Only blood was sampled, and tissue TCR repertoires likely differ from those in blood. Because the study included only a small number of donors, the genetic and exposure-history diversity represented was limited. Compared with non-shared clonotypes, the clonotypes found in all four sorted-subset donors had higher generation probabilities. Pairwise subsampling led to the expectation that sequencing depth would affect the degree of clonotype sharing among donors. Even with the large sequencing depth, rarefaction of the sorted-subset datasets indicated that sequencing was incomplete. Estimated clonotype richness was generally larger for naive than for memory subsets.

The donors were healthy, HIV-negative adults who had no recently reported acute infections or vaccinations. All donors were Caucasian adults living in Nashville, Tennessee, USA. CD4+ T cells were enriched by magnetic negative selection; naive cells were then positively selected on CD45RA, and the negative fraction formed the memory subset. After blood collection by leukapheresis, PBMCs were isolated using Ficoll-Histopaque density gradient centrifugation and then cryopreserved in the vapor phase of liquid nitrogen. Analytical flow cytometry was used to check the purity and quantity of every magnetically sorted T cell population. From each sorted fraction, genomic DNA was isolated and quantified by UV absorbance on a Nanodrop 2000c. A word on this clone: The target of this receptor is not known. No quality values exist for individual bases; no much larger clone is one base distant.

V sheds 6 bases and J sheds 0 bases, leaving 9 bases between their ends. The germline V gene gives CDR1 as SNHLY and CDR2 as FYNNEI. Including cysteine and phenylalanine, the CDR3 has 14 amino acids. The read is trimmed to its CDR3 DNA, 42 bases read in frame from base 1. This receptor chain uses TRBV2 and TRBJ2-4, and possibly TRBD1, on 5 matching bases. The source of this sequence is a young man in good health. Sequenced material: naive CD4+ T cells sorted from blood. The cell subset or site label on this specimen signifies: CD45RA+ positively selected. The CDR3 is CASRVQGAKNIQYF. The DNA sequence is given as TGTGCCAGCAGGGTTCAGGGAGCCAAAAACATTCAGTACTTC.